This record looks at one T cell receptor (beta chain) sequence and its context. Germline V lookup: CDR1 MGHDK, CDR2 SYGVNS. The J segment lost 5 bases and the V segment lost 3 bases, leaving 7 bases of the junction unmatched. The CDR3 totals 17 residues. These data originate in a study of beta chain features in type 1 diabetes. Isolated RNA was reverse transcribed in full, so expressed TCRB transcripts were sequenced. Approximately 3.4 million reads, on average, came from each naive, central memory and regulatory T cell sample. Libraries were prepared by immunoSEQ multiplex PCR; TCRdb keeps only in-frame clonotypes and omits some of them. The repertoire holds about 360,000 clones, with over 9.5% as singletons.

This clonotype was obtained from a man younger than 30 in good health. The V gene is TRBV25-1, the J gene TRBJ2-6; 10 positions agree with TRBD1. The specimen sequenced was naive CD4+ T cells from blood. CDR3 coding DNA: TGTGCCAGCAGTGACTCCGGGACAGGGGACTGGGCCAACGTCCTGACTTTC. Translation gives CASSDSGTGDWANVLTF.